Listed below are T cell receptor beta chains from one sample, sequenced in a study of cytomegalovirus exposure and HLA in healthy donors. Assay used: immunoSEQ multiplex PCR; TCRdb lists only in-frame clones, some missing. Among some 95,000 clones listed, around four fifths were seen once. The sequenced sample consisted of PBMCs. The receptors derive from a woman aged 40 to 50 in good health and CMV-seropositive. Each CDR3 is given with its conserved first and last residue. The D gene is left open where the match is weak. Expanded clones are given a class, and other clones once, few, many or no size at all.

once,TRBV7-8,-,TRBJ1-4,TGTGCCAGCAGCCCGCTAGGGGGAGAAAAACTGTTTTTT,CASSPLGGEKLFF
-,TRBV6-1,-,TRBJ2-5,TGTGCCAGCAGTGATACCGGAGAGACCCAGTACTTC,CASSDTGETQYF
few,TRBV5-6,TRBD1,TRBJ1-2,TGTGCCAGCAGCCCGAAGGACAGGGGGCACTATGGCTACACCTTC,CASSPKDRGHYGYTF
once,TRBV28,-,TRBJ2-7,TGTGCCAGCAGTTTCACCTCAGGGGCTAAAACCTACGAGCAGTACTTC,CASSFTSGAKTYEQYF
-,TRBV7-9,TRBD1,TRBJ1-2,TGTGCCAGCAGCTTAGCGCTGGGACAGGGTAGCTATGGCTACACCTTC,CASSLALGQGSYGYTF
-,TRBV28,-,TRBJ2-5,TGTGCCAGCAGTCTCACGACCCCGGCTGAGACAGGTCCCCAGTACTTC,CASSLTTPAETGPQYF
-,TRBV14,-,TRBJ2-7,TGTGCCAGCAGCCAAGCCGTTTACGAGCAGTACTTC,CASSQAVYEQYF
-,TRBV5-1,TRBD2,TRBJ2-2,TGCGCCAGCAGCTTCGGTGGGGGGGTTAAGCTGCTGTTTTTT,CASSFGGGVKLLFF
-,TRBV10-2,TRBD1,TRBJ2-5,TGCGCCAGCAGTGAGTCGGTCCGGGACAGGGGCGAGACCCAGTACTTC,CASSESVRDRGETQYF
once,TRBV6-4,TRBD2,TRBJ2-1,TGTGCCAGCAGTGAAATAGCGGGAGTCGAAGGCGAGCAGTTCTTC,CASSEIAGVEGEQFF
-,TRBV10-3,TRBD2,TRBJ2-3,TGTGCCATCAGTGACGTTGGACGCGGGAGGAAGATAGATACGCAGTATTTT,CAISDVGRGRKIDTQYF
-,TRBV12-5,TRBD1,TRBJ2-1,TGTGCTAGTGGCGCCACAGGGGGCGGGGGTGAGCAGTTCTTC,CASGATGGGGEQFF
-,TRBV5-1,-,TRBJ1-2,TGCGCCAGCAGCTTGGCCTCCTATGGCTACACCTTC,CASSLASYGYTF
-,TRBV6-1,-,TRBJ2-5,TGTGCCAGCGGCGGAACGTACCAAGAGACCCAGTACTTC,CASGGTYQETQYF
-,TRBV14,TRBD2,TRBJ2-1,TGTGCCAGCAGCCAAGCTTTCACCAGCGGGAGGGCCTTATCGTTCTTC,CASSQAFTSGRALSFF
-,TRBV15,-,TRBJ2-7,TGTGCCACCAGCATGGGACAAACCATCTCCGAGCAGTACTTC,CATSMGQTISEQYF
-,TRBV2,TRBD1,TRBJ1-2,TGTGCCAGCAGCCCGACAGGGACCCTTCTCGTCGGCTACACCTTC,CASSPTGTLLVGYTF
-,TRBV30,TRBD2,TRBJ2-1,TGTGCCTGGAGTGTCCGGGCTAGCGGGTACAATGAGCAGTTCTTC,CAWSVRASGYNEQFF
-,TRBV19,-,TRBJ1-5,TGTGCCACGACTAGGGTCTCGGGATTTGGCAATCAGCCCCAGCATTTT,CATTRVSGFGNQPQHF
-,TRBV7-2,-,TRBJ2-5,TGTGCCAGCAGCTTAAGCAGGGTTGGAGAGACCCAGTACTTC,CASSLSRVGETQYF
once,TRBV4-1,TRBD2,TRBJ2-1,TGCGCCAGCAGCCAACTCGGACTAGCGACGAATGAGCAGTTCTTC,CASSQLGLATNEQFF
-,TRBV10-3,-,TRBJ1-3,TGTGCCATCAGTGAGTCGCAGGGAATTGGAAACACCATATATTTT,CAISESQGIGNTIYF
-,TRBV2,-,TRBJ1-2,TGTGCCAGCAGTGATGAAGGAGGTCCTAACTATGGCTACACCTTC,CASSDEGGPNYGYTF
-,TRBV2,-,TRBJ2-1,TGTGCCAGCAGTGGGCCCCCCCTAGCCAATGAGCAGTTCTTC,CASSGPPLANEQFF
-,TRBV29-1,-,TRBJ1-2,TGCAGCGTTGAAACCCTCTTTTCAGGCTATGGCTACACCTTC,CSVETLFSGYGYTF
-,TRBV6-5,-,TRBJ2-5,TGTGCCAGCAGTTACTCACTAGGACTACAAGAGACCCAGTACTTC,CASSYSLGLQETQYF
-,TRBV28,TRBD1,TRBJ2-1,TGTGCCAGCAGCCGGACAGGCCCTAGGATCAATGAGCAGTTCTTC,CASSRTGPRINEQFF
-,TRBV5-4,-,TRBJ1-1,TGTGCCAGCAGCCGTTGGGGAGTTGAAGCTTTCTTT,CASSRWGVEAFF
-,TRBV2,TRBD2,TRBJ2-3,TGTGCCAGCATTCGGGAGGAGGGCACAGATACGCAGTATTTT,CASIREEGTDTQYF
-,TRBV11-2,TRBD2,TRBJ2-1,TGTGCCAGCAGCTTTTCTCCGAGCGGGAGCCCTGAGCAGTTCTTC,CASSFSPSGSPEQFF
-,TRBV19,TRBD2,TRBJ2-1,TGTGCCAGTAGTGTCGGACTAGCGGAAAACAATGAGCAGTTCTTC,CASSVGLAENNEQFF
few,TRBV4-1,-,TRBJ2-7,TGCGCCAGCAGCCCCCGGACAGACCCATACGAGCAGTACTTC,CASSPRTDPYEQYF
-,TRBV11-2,-,TRBJ2-3,TGTGCCAGCAGCCCCGGTGGGAGCTCAGATACGCAGTATTTT,CASSPGGSSDTQYF
-,TRBV9,TRBD1,TRBJ1-4,TGTGCCAGCAGCTCGGGACAGAATGAAAAACTGTTTTTT,CASSSGQNEKLFF